This T cell receptor beta chain was observed in a study of early T cells in non-severe SARS-CoV-2 infection. Study at large: Sequencing was performed on bulk RNA from unsorted whole blood, leaving chains unpaired.

At least ten counts were recorded for this clonotype. Its specificity is not known. Study-level points and caveats: VDJdb matching, biased toward anti-spike CD8 responses, missed private and CD4 specificities.

Attachment of unique molecular identifiers to individual cDNA molecules was performed. TCRdb re-analysed the 5' RACE reads in MiXCR, keeping a single row per CDR3 protein. There are under 85,000 distinct CDR3 sequences in the sample; around 10% occur only once, and roughly a sixth lies in the top ten. The germline gives CDR1 SNHLY, CDR2 FYNNEI. The CDR3 has 14 residues. V was cut by 1 base and J by 6 bases, with 11 bases left in between. The V call is TRBV2, the J call TRBJ2-3; the D gene is possibly TRBD2 (6 bases). The clonotype was recovered from an adult who was a healthcare worker with PCR-confirmed SARS-CoV-2 infection or an uninfected control (not recorded which). The donor label of this sample is uncertain. The sequencing here drew on whole blood, taken at baseline. The DNA for the CDR3 is TGTGCCAGCAGTGAAGACGGGGGAAGGGATACGCAGTATTTT. It specifies CASSEDGGRDTQYF.